This T cell receptor (beta chain) derives from a study of blood T cell repertoires in COVID-19. Study context: The samples span acute and convalescent COVID-19 from the United States, Italy and Spain. Sources were T cells, B-cell-depleted T cells, or PBMCs; the material itself was cDNA or gDNA.

Original processing methods: Estimation of nucleated cell counts was performed using reference gene primer amplification. Clones were read by immunoSEQ multiplex PCR, and TCRdb kept only the in-frame ones, dropping some. Clonal size and the V and J genes are those of that table, whereas D and trimming came from the DNA. The data contain 300,000 to 350,000 clones, roughly 89% of them seen just once; the ten biggest clones take up more than 3%. CDR1 and CDR2 (germline): SGHRS, YFSETQ. V lost 4 bases and J lost 8, with 12 bases in between. CDR3 length: 12 amino acids. Sequenced: peripheral blood. This clonotype was obtained from a woman younger than 35 who had recovered from COVID-19. The chain has TRBV5-1 and TRBJ1-2, with unresolved D. CDR3 loop: CASSQRGWGYTF. CDR3 coding DNA: TGCGCCAGCAGCCAGCGAGGGTGGGGCTACACCTTC.